This T cell receptor beta chain stems from a study of T-cell reconstitution after alpha-beta-depleted transplantation in children. The CDR3 is made up of 15 amino acids. Using unique molecular identifiers, the investigators prepared the TCRbeta library. TCRdb redid the calling of the PCR reads with MiXCR, one entry per CDR3 protein. The repertoire holds a few hundred thousand distinct CDR3 sequences, with about a sixth as singletons. The clonotype was recovered from a human donor who donated a stem cell graft to a child with acute lymphoblastic leukemia. The specimen was PBMCs from the stem cell graft donor, collected from the stem cell graft. The chain recombines TRBV21-1 with TRBJ2-7. TRBV21-1 is reported as a pseudogene. CDR3 region: CASSKAAGISYEQYF. CDR3 sequence (DNA): TGTGCCAGCAGCAAAGCGGCAGGGATCTCCTACGAGCAGTACTTC.